This is a list of T cell receptor beta chains from one sample in a study of cytomegalovirus exposure and HLA in healthy donors. Method: immunoSEQ multiplex PCR; TCRdb's copy keeps in-frame clones and lacks some. Seen in this sample are about 200,000 clones; the ten most common clones hold about 1%. Sequencing was done on a sample of PBMCs. The receptor set was obtained from a woman aged 30 to 39 in good health and CMV-seropositive. Each CDR3 is given with its conserved first and last residue. Each record gives: CDR3 length, J gene, V gene, D gene, CDR3 protein, CDR3 DNA. A D gene is named only where the DNA matches it firmly.

15,TRBJ2-5,TRBV15,NA,CATGRDRGYQETQYF,TGTGCCACCGGCAGAGATCGGGGGTACCAAGAGACCCAGTACTTC
12,TRBJ1-4,TRBV7-9,NA,CASHRANEKLFF,TGTGCCAGCCACAGGGCTAATGAAAAACTGTTTTTT
14,TRBJ2-7,TRBV19,NA,CASSGGLGEGWQYF,TGTGCCAGTAGTGGCGGGTTAGGAGAGGGATGGCAGTACTTC
14,TRBJ2-1,TRBV29-1,NA,CSVVLSLGGGEQFF,TGCAGCGTTGTTTTGTCTTTGGGCGGGGGCGAGCAGTTCTTC
13,TRBJ2-1,TRBV10-3,TRBD2,CAINQRGDNEQFF,TGTGCCATCAATCAGCGGGGGGACAATGAGCAGTTCTTC
15,TRBJ2-3,TRBV10-1,NA,CASGELGRNPDTQYF,TGCGCCAGCGGTGAGCTAGGTCGAAATCCAGATACGCAGTATTTT
15,TRBJ2-7,TRBV5-1,NA,CASSLVAGVVDEQYF,TGCGCCAGCAGCTTGGTCGCAGGGGTGGTTGACGAGCAGTACTTC
19,TRBJ2-6,TRBV7-2,NA,CASSLRTESQVSGANVLTF,TGTGCCAGCAGCTTAAGAACCGAGTCTCAGGTCTCTGGGGCCAACGTCCTGACTTTC
15,TRBJ1-2,TRBV6-1,NA,CASPNSAGEYYGYTF,TGTGCCAGCCCGAACAGTGCAGGGGAGTACTATGGCTACACCTTC
13,TRBJ1-1,TRBV18,NA,CASRTDTNTEAFF,TGTGCCAGCCGAACAGACACAAACACTGAAGCTTTCTTT
15,TRBJ2-2,TRBV4-3,NA,CASSQGQGVTGELFF,TGCGCCAGCAGCCAGGGTCAGGGTGTTACCGGGGAGCTGTTTTTT
12,TRBJ1-1,TRBV19,NA,CASRGGGAEAFF,TGTGCCAGTAGAGGGGGTGGGGCTGAAGCTTTCTTT
15,TRBJ2-7,TRBV7-8,TRBD2,CASSPSGGPHYEQYF,TGTGCCAGCAGCCCCAGCGGGGGGCCACACTACGAGCAGTACTTC
14,TRBJ2-3,TRBV13,NA,CASSPVPGTDTQYF,TGTGCCAGCAGCCCCGTTCCGGGGACAGATACGCAGTATTTT
15,TRBJ1-1,TRBV15,NA,CATSREGAGNTEAFF,TGTGCCACCAGCAGAGAGGGCGCGGGGAACACTGAAGCTTTCTTT
13,TRBJ2-1,TRBV5-1,NA,CASSLDRVYEQFF,TGCGCCAGCAGCTTGGACAGGGTCTATGAGCAGTTCTTC
12,TRBJ1-2,TRBV7-2,NA,CASSPGGYGYTF,TGTGCCAGCAGCCCCGGGGGCTATGGCTACACCTTC
13,TRBJ1-1,TRBV10-1,NA,CASRPDKGSEAFF,TGCGCCAGCAGGCCGGACAAGGGAAGTGAAGCTTTCTTT
16,TRBJ1-2,TRBV14,NA,CASSQEAGRLYYGYTF,TGTGCCAGCAGCCAAGAGGCAGGGAGGCTTTACTATGGCTACACCTTC
14,TRBJ2-1,TRBV7-9,NA,CASSLEGGYNEQFF,TGTGCCAGCAGCTTAGAAGGCGGCTACAATGAGCAGTTCTTC
17,TRBJ2-3,TRBV7-8,NA,CASSLAWFGGGTDTQYF,TGTGCCAGCAGCTTAGCTTGGTTCGGTGGTGGTACAGATACGCAGTATTTT
14,TRBJ2-7,TRBV19,NA,CASSRPSGPYEQYF,TGTGCCAGTAGTAGGCCGAGCGGGCCCTACGAGCAGTACTTC
13,TRBJ1-4,TRBV15,NA,CATSSRVREKLFF,TGTGCCACCAGCAGCCGAGTTCGAGAAAAACTGTTTTTT
13,TRBJ2-5,TRBV2,TRBD1,CASCETGKATQYF,TGTGCCAGCTGCGAGACAGGGAAGGCGACCCAGTACTTC
13,TRBJ2-7,TRBV7-9,NA,CAIHPGKSYEQYF,TGTGCCATCCACCCAGGGAAGTCCTACGAGCAGTACTTC
15,TRBJ2-4,TRBV5-1,TRBD2,CASSLGEGMSYIQYF,TGCGCCAGCAGCTTGGGGGAGGGGATGTCATACATTCAGTACTTC
17,TRBJ1-4,TRBV5-6,NA,CASSLTPARGRKEKLFF,TGTGCCAGCAGCCTCACGCCGGCCAGGGGCCGAAAAGAAAAACTGTTTTTT
15,TRBJ2-5,TRBV10-1,TRBD2,CASSLESGSQETQYF,TGCGCCAGCAGTTTAGAAAGCGGGAGTCAAGAGACCCAGTACTTC
18,TRBJ2-1,TRBV4-1,TRBD2,CASSQDQLAADPYNEQFF,TGCGCCAGCAGCCAAGATCAGCTAGCGGCCGACCCCTACAATGAGCAGTTCTTC
14,TRBJ2-7,TRBV6-1,NA,CASSEAGLLYEQYF,TGTGCCAGCAGTGAAGCCGGACTACTCTACGAGCAGTACTTC
18,TRBJ2-6,TRBV7-9,TRBD1,CASSLGAGGPGGANVLTF,TGTGCCAGCAGCTTAGGTGCAGGGGGCCCTGGGGGGGCCAACGTCCTGACTTTC
14,TRBJ1-5,TRBV6-6,NA,CASSWTESNQPQHF,TGTGCCAGCAGTTGGACAGAAAGCAATCAGCCCCAGCATTTT
17,TRBJ1-5,TRBV5-6,NA,CASSLVMVYISNQPQHF,TGTGCCAGCAGCTTGGTCATGGTGTACATTAGCAATCAGCCCCAGCATTTT
13,TRBJ1-5,TRBV6-5,NA,CASSAGEYQPQHF,TGTGCCAGCAGTGCTGGAGAATATCAGCCCCAGCATTTT
16,TRBJ2-5,TRBV5-1,TRBD1,CASSRGQGSGAETQYF,TGCGCCAGCAGCCGGGGACAGGGGAGTGGCGCAGAGACCCAGTACTTC
12,TRBJ1-5,TRBV5-3,NA,CARSLADQPQHF,TGTGCCAGAAGCTTGGCCGATCAGCCCCAGCATTTT
14,TRBJ2-5,TRBV2,NA,CASGGTQSWETQYF,TGTGCCAGCGGAGGAACTCAGTCGTGGGAGACCCAGTACTTC
16,TRBJ1-1,TRBV19,TRBD1,CASSRDSGGRNTEAFF,TGTGCCAGTAGTAGAGACTCAGGGGGCAGGAACACTGAAGCTTTCTTT
18,TRBJ2-1,TRBV28,TRBD2,CASSSPSSGRGGYNEQFF,TGTGCCAGCAGTTCCCCGAGTAGCGGGAGAGGAGGTTACAATGAGCAGTTCTTC
12,TRBJ1-1,TRBV30,NA,CAWSAQLTEAFF,TGTGCCTGGAGTGCACAGCTGACTGAAGCTTTCTTT
13,TRBJ2-1,TRBV25-1,TRBD2,CASSVGGNNEQFF,TGTGCCAGCAGTGTGGGGGGGAACAATGAGCAGTTCTTC
15,TRBJ2-1,TRBV6-6,TRBD2,CASSWTSASYNEQFF,TGTGCCAGCAGTTGGACTAGCGCCTCCTACAATGAGCAGTTCTTC
18,TRBJ2-6,TRBV6-1,TRBD1,CASSEAGTGFSGANVLTF,TGTGCCAGCAGCGAAGCCGGGACAGGGTTTTCTGGGGCCAACGTCCTGACTTTC
16,TRBJ1-5,TRBV5-1,TRBD1,CASSAGTGDSNQPQHF,TGCGCCAGCAGCGCCGGGACAGGGGATAGCAATCAGCCCCAGCATTTT
16,TRBJ2-1,TRBV19,TRBD1,CASSHPGQGYINEQFF,TGTGCCAGTAGTCATCCGGGACAGGGGTATATCAATGAGCAGTTCTTC
18,TRBJ2-5,TRBV4-1,TRBD1,CASSQETLPGQLQETQYF,TGCGCCAGCAGCCAAGAAACTCTTCCGGGACAGCTCCAAGAGACCCAGTACTTC
16,TRBJ1-1,TRBV27,TRBD1,CASSLRQGALSTEAFF,TGTGCCAGCAGTCTACGACAGGGGGCGCTTTCCACTGAAGCTTTCTTT
13,TRBJ1-2,TRBV5-4,NA,CASSSVGGYGYTF,TGTGCCAGCAGCTCGGTGGGGGGCTATGGCTACACCTTC